Presented here are 31 T cell receptor beta chains from one specimen sequenced in a study of OX40 agonist ivuxolimab in advanced cancers. The repertoire was sequenced with immunoSEQ multiplex PCR; TCRdb's copy has only in-frame clones and lacks some. Among around 76,000 clones listed, roughly 80% were seen once. Sequencing used CD4+ or CD8+ T cells sorted from blood, obtained in a trial of the OX40 agonist ivuxolimab. These receptors were taken from an adult with an advanced solid tumor such as melanoma, head and neck, liver or kidney cancer.

This chain uses TRBV20-1 with TRBJ1-2; 7 bases agree with TRBD1. CDR1 is DFQATT, CDR2 SNEGSKA, per germline (reference sequence). This CDR3 has 11 residues. CDR3 DNA: TGCAGCACCGAGGGGGCCTATGGCTACACCTTC. Its translation is CSTEGAYGYTF.

The chain is built from TRBV11-2 and TRBJ2-2, with TRBD2 matching over 9 bases. With 1 base clipped from V and 5 bases from J, the junction kept 2 bases outside the gene matches. Germline CDR1 SGHAT, CDR2 FQNNGV. The length of the CDR3 is 15 residues. CDR3 nucleotides: TGTGCCAGCAGCTTAGGACTAGCGGTTACCGGGGAGCTGTTTTTT. Protein: CASSLGLAVTGELFF. Full variable domain (outside the CDR3, taken from reference TRBV11-2 and TRBJ2-2): EAGVAQSPRYKIIEKRQSVAFWCNPISGHATLYWYQQILGQGPKLLIQFQNNGVVDDSQLPKDRFSAERLKGVDSTLKIQPAKLEDSAVYLCASSLGLAVTGELFFGEGSRLTVL.

The chain carries TRBV4-2 and TRBJ1-2, with 11 bases lining up with TRBD1. With 3 bases clipped from V and 4 bases from J, the junction kept 4 bases outside the gene matches. Germline loops: CDR1 LGHNA, CDR2 YNFKEQ. This CDR3 contains 15 residues. This CDR3 is CASSQDRGPSYGYTF. The CDR3 coding sequence is TGTGCCAGCAGCCAGGACAGGGGGCCTTCCTATGGCTACACCTTC.

V and J are TRBV18 and TRBJ1-1, with no clear D. The CDR3 covers 15 residues. V gave up 2 bases and J gave up 2 bases, with 12 bases separating them. Per the germline V gene, CDR1 is KGHSH and CDR2 is LQKENI. The CDR3, as DNA: TGTGCCAGCTCACCAATCCGGGAAGTTAACACTGAAGCTTTCTTT. Translated: CASSPIREVNTEAFF.

This sequence joins TRBV4-3 and TRBJ2-3; 12 bases agree with TRBD2. The CDR3 covers 17 residues. V gave up 3 bases and J gave up 4 bases; unmatched junction bases: 8. Germline loops: CDR1 LGHNA, CDR2 YSLEER. The CDR3 DNA is TGCGCCAGCAGCCACTCACTGACTAGCGGGGGCTCAGATACGCAGTATTTT. Amino acid sequence: CASSHSLTSGGSDTQYF.

J is TRBJ1-2 and V is TRBV5-4; D remains unclear. Germline V gene lookup returns CDR1 SGHNT and CDR2 YYREEE (reference sequence). There are 14 residues in the CDR3. V dropped 4 bases and J dropped 0 bases, with 10 bases sitting between them. CDR3 sequence reads: CASSPTVANYGYTF. In DNA, the CDR3 is TGTGCCAGCAGCCCGACGGTAGCTAACTATGGCTACACCTTC.

This clone was seen once. The V call is TRBV18, the J call TRBJ2-7, with D maybe TRBD2 (6 bases). Germline-derived CDR1 and CDR2 are KGHSH and LQKENI. The ends were cut back, 6 bases at V and 0 bases at J, with 18 bases in the middle. The length of the CDR3 is 16 residues. The DNA of the CDR3 is TGTGCCAGCTCGCCCTCGAATGGGCGGGGCTCCTACGAGCAGTACTTC. It specifies CASSPSNGRGSYEQYF.

The rearrangement links TRBV5-8 to TRBJ1-2; weak D call: TRBD1 (6 bases). CDR1 and CDR2 (germline): SGHTS, YDEGEE. V dropped 4 bases and J dropped 4 bases, with 11 bases sitting between them. The CDR3 is 13 residues long. This CDR3 reads CASSVDRSYGYTF. CDR3 DNA: TGTGCCAGCAGCGTCGACAGGAGCTATGGCTACACCTTC. The full variable domain, rest sourced from reference TRBV5-8 and TRBJ1-2, is EAGVTQSPTHLIKTRGQQATLRCSPISGHTSVYWYQQALGLGLQFLLWYDEGEERNRGNFPPRFSGRQFPNYSSELNVNALELEDSALYLCASSVDRSYGYTFGSGTRLTVV.

The chain employs TRBV28 and TRBJ2-5; D may be TRBD2 (5 bases). This CDR3 comprises 14 residues. Germline V lookup: CDR1 MDHEN, CDR2 SYDVKM. V gave up 3 bases and J gave up 2 bases, with 10 bases separating them. The CDR3: CASSLRRLQETQYF. CDR3 DNA: TGTGCCAGCAGTTTGCGGAGGTTGCAAGAGACCCAGTACTTC.

The rearrangement links TRBV13 to TRBJ2-3; 8 bases are shared with TRBD1. V shed 4 bases, J shed 5 bases, and the junction held 14 bases outside the gene matches. The CDR3 is 17 amino acids. Looked up from germline, CDR1 is PRHDT and CDR2 is FYEKMQ (reference sequence). CDR3 nucleotides: TGTGCCAGCAGCTCCCTCGGTGGACAGGGTCGGCGAGATACGCAGTATTTT. This sequence encodes CASSSLGGQGRRDTQYF.

The chain is built from TRBV5-1 and TRBJ1-6; 9 bases agree with TRBD1. The CDR3 runs 14 residues. V gave up 5 bases and J gave up 9 bases; unmatched junction bases: 6. The germline gives CDR1 SGHRS, CDR2 YFSETQ. CDR3 protein: CASREQGAGSPLHF. The CDR3 DNA reads TGCGCCAGCAGAGAACAGGGGGCAGGTTCACCCCTCCACTTT.

The chain has TRBV5-4 and TRBJ1-1; the D gene is possibly TRBD1 (5 bases). The V and J ends lost 3 bases and 0 bases respectively, with 15 bases between them. This CDR3 spans 16 amino acids. Germline V gives CDR1 SGHNT, CDR2 YYREEE (reference sequence). CDR3 in amino acids: CASSSRGGALNTEAFF. CDR3 in DNA: TGTGCCAGCAGCTCCCGTGGCGGGGCTCTGAACACTGAAGCTTTCTTT.

This sequence joins TRBV19 and TRBJ2-7; D may be TRBD1 (6 bases). This CDR3 is built from 15 residues. Trimming removed 9 bases from V and 3 bases from J, with 21 bases in between. The germline gives CDR1 LNHDA, CDR2 SQIVND (reference sequence). This CDR3 reads CASRPDRTLYYEQYF. The CDR3 DNA is TGTGCCAGCCGCCCCGACAGGACCCTTTACTACGAGCAGTACTTC. Drawing the rest from reference TRBV19 and TRBJ2-7, the complete variable domain is DGGITQSPKYLFRKEGQNVTLSCEQNLNHDAMYWYRQDPGQGLRLIYYSQIVNDFQKGDIAEGYSVSREKKESFPLTVTSAQKNPTAFYLCASRPDRTLYYEQYFGPGTRLTVT.

This clone was observed a handful of times. V gene TRBV11-2 combines with J gene TRBJ1-1; D remains ambiguous. The CDR3 is made up of 13 amino acids. CDR1 is SGHAT, CDR2 FQNNGV, per germline. Between the trimmed V and J ends, which lost 0 bases and 7 bases, there was a span of 9 bases. The CDR3 loop is CASSLDRLVEAFF. CDR3 bases: TGTGCCAGCAGCTTAGACAGACTAGTTGAAGCTTTCTTT.

J is TRBJ2-1 and V is TRBV2; D is ambiguous. Trimming shortened V by 6 bases and J by 9 bases, and 9 bases separated the two germline ends. The CDR3 runs to 11 residues. Germline CDR1 and CDR2: SNHLY and FYNNEI. CDR3 sequence: CASSPNTEQFF. In nucleotides, the CDR3 is TGTGCCAGCAGCCCCAACACTGAGCAGTTCTTC.

The CDR3 loop is CASNRDRTDTQYF. The CDR3, as DNA: TGTGCCAGCAACCGGGATCGCACAGATACGCAGTATTTT. V and J are TRBV9 and TRBJ2-3; perhaps TRBD2 as D (5 bases). The germline V and J ends were trimmed by 6 bases and 1 base, with 9 bases remaining between them. The CDR3 totals 13 residues. Germline V gives CDR1 SGDLS, CDR2 YYNGEE.

This clone was seen once. This rearrangement joins TRBV21-1 to TRBJ1-5; the tabulated D call, TRBD1, remains unverified against the DNA. TRBV21-1 counts as a pseudogene. This CDR3 has 18 residues. The DNA for the CDR3 is TGTGCCAGCAGCAGCCGCAGGGTATATCGATATAGCAATCAGCCCCAGCATTTT. This sequence encodes CASSSRRVYRYSNQPQHF.

The chain carries TRBV28 and TRBJ2-7; 11 bases line up with TRBD1. V shed 5 bases and J 6 bases; nucleotides not matched to a gene: 9. Per germline, CDR1 MDHEN and CDR2 SYDVKM. The CDR3 covers 15 residues. The CDR3 loop reads CASSGQGAGVREQYF. The CDR3 DNA reads as TGTGCCAGCAGTGGACAGGGGGCTGGAGTGCGCGAGCAGTACTTC.

The genes are TRBV15 and TRBJ2-7; 7 nucleotides align to TRBD1. This CDR3 is built from 14 residues. V shed 5 bases and J 0 bases; nucleotides not matched to a gene: 4. In germline, CDR1 is LNHNV, CDR2 YYDKDF (reference sequence). The CDR3 is CATSRRDSSYEQYF. The CDR3 DNA reads as TGTGCCACCAGCCGTAGGGACAGCTCCTACGAGCAGTACTTC.

The V call is TRBV28, the J call TRBJ2-3; TRBD1 agrees at 8 bases. CDR1 MDHEN and CDR2 SYDVKM come from the germline V gene. Losses at the gene ends were 5 bases for V and 4 bases for J; bases not matched to a gene: 11. The CDR3 spans 16 residues. The CDR3 spells CASSETGERIADTQYF. The CDR3 DNA is TGTGCCAGCAGTGAGACAGGGGAAAGGATTGCAGATACGCAGTATTTT.

The chain has TRBV18 and TRBJ2-1; tentatively, D is TRBD2 (6 bases). Trimming cost V 4 bases and J 9 bases, with 13 bases left between them. Germline CDR1 is KGHSH and CDR2 is LQKENI. CDR3 length: 13 amino acids. The CDR3 loop reads CASSLRESGEQFF. The CDR3 nucleotides read TGTGCCAGCTCACTACGGGAGTCGGGTGAGCAGTTCTTC.

This chain connects TRBV7-2 to TRBJ2-5; no definite D call. Germline V gene sequence: CDR1 SGHTA, CDR2 FQGNSA. The CDR3 has 16 amino acids. V gave up 5 bases and J gave up 5 bases, with 21 bases separating them. The CDR3 region is CASSPRTHLSVETQYF. CDR3 DNA: TGTGCCAGCAGCCCCCGGACCCACCTCTCCGTGGAGACCCAGTACTTC.

The chain recombines TRBV7-6 with TRBJ1-2; 9 nucleotides line up with TRBD1. This CDR3 has 16 residues. Germline V gene sequence: CDR1 SGHVS, CDR2 FNYEAQ. V trimming: 4 bases; J trimming: 4 bases; junction bases outside the gene matches: 10. This CDR3 is CASSSGTTGGLYGYTF. The CDR3, as DNA: TGTGCCAGCAGCTCCGGGACGACAGGGGGTCTCTATGGCTACACCTTC.

This chain uses TRBV4-3 with TRBJ1-3; a weak D match, TRBD1 (5 bases). CDR1 LGHNA and CDR2 YSLEER come from the germline V gene. The CDR3 consists of 14 residues. The germline V and J ends were trimmed by 2 bases and 2 bases, with 7 bases remaining between them. The CDR3 loop is CASSQRTTGNTIYF. The CDR3 bases are TGCGCCAGCAGCCAACGGACAACTGGAAACACCATATATTTT.

This clone has more than one count but fewer than ten. This sequence joins TRBV2 and TRBJ1-4; 7 positions match TRBD1. This CDR3 is 14 amino acids long. Germline values: CDR1 SNHLY, CDR2 FYNNEI. After removal of 4 bases from V and 3 bases from J, the junction contained 2 bases not matched to a gene. The CDR3 reads CASSAGQSNEKLFF. CDR3 nucleotide sequence: TGTGCCAGCAGTGCGGGACAGTCTAATGAAAAACTGTTTTTT.

The chain is built from TRBV5-4 and TRBJ2-7, with 7 nucleotides matching TRBD1. This CDR3 contains 15 residues. The trim removed 5 bases at V and 4 bases at J, leaving 12 bases unmatched. CDR1 SGHNT and CDR2 YYREEE come from the germline V gene (reference sequence). CDR3 sequence (DNA): TGTGCCAGCAGTCGTAGACAGGGTCGAGGATACGAGCAGTACTTC. Translated, it gives CASSRRQGRGYEQYF.

The DNA of the CDR3 is TGTGCCAGCAGTGAACTGAACGATCAAGAGACCCAGTACTTC. Translating it yields CASSELNDQETQYF. V is TRBV6-1 and J is TRBJ2-5, with D unclear. The CDR3 runs 14 residues. Trimming cost V 2 bases and J 2 bases, with 9 bases left between them. Germline CDR1 and CDR2: MNHNS and SASEGT.

This sequence joins TRBV11-2 and TRBJ1-4, with a weak D call TRBD1 (6 bases). Trimming cost V 8 bases and J 5 bases, with 12 bases left between them. Germline-derived CDR1 and CDR2 are SGHAT and FQNNGV. There are 13 residues in the CDR3. CDR3 sequence: CASSQGLNEKLFF. DNA of the CDR3: TGTGCCAGCTCCCAGGGGCTGAATGAAAAACTGTTTTTT.

The genes are TRBV7-2 and TRBJ2-1, with a possible D match to TRBD1 (7 bases). Germline CDR1 and CDR2: SGHTA and FQGNSA. The length of the CDR3 is 15 residues. V was cut by 7 bases and J by 3 bases, with 16 bases left in between. CDR3 loop: CASTLAGQNYNEQFF. The CDR3 region has the DNA TGTGCCAGCACCCTCGCGGGACAGAACTACAATGAGCAGTTCTTC.

V usage is TRBV5-1 and J usage is TRBJ2-1, with no clear D. There are 15 residues in the CDR3. Trimming stripped 0 bases from V and 0 bases from J, with 7 bases between. CDR1 and CDR2 from the germline V gene are SGHRS and YFSETQ. CDR3 nucleotide sequence: TGCGCCAGCAGCTTGGTTCCAGGCTCCTACAATGAGCAGTTCTTC. Protein: CASSLVPGSYNEQFF. Full variable domain (remainder filled in from reference TRBV5-1 and TRBJ2-1): KAGVTQTPRYLIKTRGQQVTLSCSPISGHRSVSWYQQTPGQGLQFLFEYFSETQRNKGNFPGRFSGRQFSNSRSEMNVSTLELGDSALYLCASSLVPGSYNEQFFGPGTRLTVL.

The chain combines TRBV25-1 with TRBJ2-5; D is perhaps TRBD1 or TRBD2 (6 bases each). The ends were cut back, 1 base at V and 5 bases at J, with 14 bases in the middle. CDR1 is MGHDK and CDR2 is SYGVNS in the germline V gene. The CDR3 is made up of 15 amino acids. The CDR3 coding sequence is TGTGCCAGCAGTGAATCCCACGGGGGCTGGGAGACCCAGTACTTC. Amino acids: CASSESHGGWETQYF.